This TCR beta chain stems from a study of neurological immune-mediated disorders. General observations from the study: The study found no CDR3 amino acid sequences shared by expanded clones across subjects, suggesting private repertoires in all groups.

Trimming left V 2 bases short and J 6 bases short, with 17 bases between. This CDR3 has 15 residues. Germline loops: CDR1 SGHAT, CDR2 FQNNGV. This clonotype showed up many times. Its antigen is not identified. TCRdb ran MiXCR on the 5' RACE reads and lists one entry per CDR3 protein. The repertoire holds approximately 84,000 distinct CDR3 sequences, approximately 4.6% seen once, with approximately 5.4% in the top ten. Time point defined: longitudinal time-point 3. Sequenced sample: PBMCs. This chain links TRBV11-2 with TRBJ2-7, with D unresolved. This TCR was recovered from a woman aged 55-69 years with multiple sclerosis. CDR3 in DNA: TGTGCCAGCAGCTTAAACCCCCTTCAGCAGAGCGAGCAGTACTTC. As protein: CASSLNPLQQSEQYF.